Only one count was recorded for the clone carrying this T cell receptor beta chain. The antigen is undetermined. Here immunoSEQ multiplex PCR was the method, and the copy in TCRdb shows in-frame clones only, minus some. The sample has about 28,000 clones, approximately 90% seen once. The data belong to a study of T cells in localized non-small cell lung cancer. Germline V lookup: CDR1 DFQATT, CDR2 SNEGSKA (reference sequence). The CDR3 runs to 11 residues. V was shortened by 5 bases and J by 5 bases, with 10 bases between the two germline ends. Study-wide results and caveats: Uninvolved adjacent lung had the highest recorded T cell clonality, with tumor below it. A median of 57 of the top 100 tumor clones appeared in adjacent lung, which was paired and uninvolved.

Sequencing was performed on peripheral blood, taken before any cancer treatment. The chain is built from TRBV20-1 and TRBJ2-7; D is possibly TRBD1 (6 bases). The receptor was isolated from a woman aged 18-50 years with stage I lung adenocarcinoma. The CDR3 spells CSASTGNEQYF. The CDR3 nucleotides are TGCAGTGCTTCAACAGGGAACGAGCAGTACTTC.